This TCR beta chain was identified during a study of graft-versus-host responses after intestinal transplantation (dated by TCRdb to about 2021). A note on the overall study: The transplants that recipients received were multivisceral, liver-intestinal, or isolated intestinal. Of the approximately 24 intestinal transplant recipients enrolled in the cohort, one of whom was a retransplant, a few patients without pretransplant specimens were excluded. Samples from a few later patients were sequenced in-house on an Illumina MiSeq with MiXCR processing rather than by the commercial service. Graft-versus-host and host-versus-graft alloreactive T cell clones were tracked in the graft, circulation and bone marrow after intestinal transplantation using bulk TCR-beta CDR3 sequencing. A peak of at least 4% donor T cells among recipient peripheral blood mononuclear cells was the definition used for donor T cell macrochimerism. To identify alloreactive clones, pre-transplant mixed lymphocyte reaction products were sequenced and compared with unstimulated pre-transplant donor and recipient T cells. Every recipient was given anti-thymocyte globulin induction, followed by around three years of maintenance tacrolimus and steroids.

The library relied on the immunoSEQ multiplex PCR assay. For most patients, genomic DNA was isolated with the Qiagen DNeasy Blood and Tissue Kit and sent frozen to Adaptive Biotechnologies for TCR sequencing. For most patients, high-throughput TCR-beta CDR3 sequencing of genomic DNA was performed by Adaptive Biotechnologies. From the authors' description of their analysis: TCR sequencing data for some 19 patients were retrieved from Adaptive's ImmunoSEQ software; three other patients were processed with MiXCR and VDJtools. CD4 versus CD8 sorting errors were corrected by removing sequences found in both subsets at a frequency ratio below 5:1. CDR3 nucleotide sequences shared by donor and recipient were removed because the origin of these sequences could not be assigned. To count as alloreactive, a clone needed at least 2-fold expansion over unstimulated cells and a minimum CFSE-low frequency of 0.002% (template counts) or 0.001% (read counts). Clones detected in sequenced pre-transplant spleen, lymph node, or MLR CFSE-low populations of the donor or recipient were defined as mappable. Cumulative frequency of alloreactive clones was calculated as a percentage of all sequences weighted by copy number. TCRdb carries this immuneACCESS record with in-frame sequences only. Its versions omit some clonotypes, under half of them owing to an unresolved V gene in the studies checked, with the rest unexplained. Clone size and V and J calls were adopted from that table, with D and trimming inferred from the DNA. The sample includes around 95,000 clones, with roughly 90% observed a single time. The leading ten clones occupy roughly 0.97% of the sample.

CDR1 and CDR2, looked up from the germline V gene (reference sequence), are LNHDA and SQIVND. Measured from the cysteine to the phenylalanine, the CDR3 is 15 residues long. This entry keeps only the CDR3 DNA: 45 bases, framed from base 1. V drops 3 bases and J drops 4 bases, leaving 15 bases in between. This clone was seen once. Its antigen is not yet known. Within one base of it there is no much larger clone, and no base qualities were kept. Overall results and qualifications from the work: Early after transplant, peak levels of circulating GvH clones were associated with declines in HvG clones. GvH clones turned up in recipient bone marrow, with some appearing earlier in ileal mucosa or blood, a pattern consistent with an intestinal mucosal origin. Patients with donor T cell macrochimerism had high GvH to HvG T cell clonal ratios in their allografts. The relatively low number and heterogeneity of intestinal transplant patients limited the conclusions.

Read against the paper, the sample's time point label means: cells obtained before transplantation from donor or recipient. CD3+CD4+ and CD3+CD8+ populations were FACS-sorted from unstimulated pre-transplant donor and recipient cells taken from spleen or lymph nodes. The sequence was collected from a human donor who was the organ donor for an intestinal transplant. The chain is made from TRBV19 and TRBJ1-1; a tentative D match to TRBD1 spans 5 bases. The material sequenced was unstimulated CD4+ T cells sorted from spleen or lymph node cells, taken before transplant. The CDR3 protein sequence reads: CASSILGPGGTEAFF. The bases are TGTGCCAGTAGTATCCTCGGGCCGGGGGGCACTGAAGCTTTCTTT.